The clone carrying this T cell receptor (beta chain) has just one count. Its cognate antigen is unknown. The sample originates from a study of blood T cells in healthy people across ages. Points from the study as a whole: Because sorting was not performed, PBMCs prevented conclusive naive versus antigen-experienced comparison.

Combining a sample-barcoded 5' primer with a J-beta primer mix, a second PCR ran for about 7 to 11 cycles. The study obtained at least 2.5 million CDR3-containing paired-end reads from every sample. TCRdb analysed the 5' RACE reads with MiXCR anew, one entry per CDR3 protein. The sample includes around 800,000 distinct CDR3 sequences, about 59% of them seen just once. The V and J ends lost 8 bases and 2 bases respectively, with 18 bases between them. The CDR3 is 15 amino acids. Per the germline V gene, CDR1 is SGHTA and CDR2 is FQGNSA. The sample was blood. The genes are TRBV7-2 and TRBJ2-5, with D unresolved. The receptor was isolated from a man between 25 and 39 years old in good health. The CDR3 DNA reads as TGTGCCAGCCAGGAGCTCGGGTTCGGGCAAGAGACCCAGTACTTC. Protein: CASQELGFGQETQYF.